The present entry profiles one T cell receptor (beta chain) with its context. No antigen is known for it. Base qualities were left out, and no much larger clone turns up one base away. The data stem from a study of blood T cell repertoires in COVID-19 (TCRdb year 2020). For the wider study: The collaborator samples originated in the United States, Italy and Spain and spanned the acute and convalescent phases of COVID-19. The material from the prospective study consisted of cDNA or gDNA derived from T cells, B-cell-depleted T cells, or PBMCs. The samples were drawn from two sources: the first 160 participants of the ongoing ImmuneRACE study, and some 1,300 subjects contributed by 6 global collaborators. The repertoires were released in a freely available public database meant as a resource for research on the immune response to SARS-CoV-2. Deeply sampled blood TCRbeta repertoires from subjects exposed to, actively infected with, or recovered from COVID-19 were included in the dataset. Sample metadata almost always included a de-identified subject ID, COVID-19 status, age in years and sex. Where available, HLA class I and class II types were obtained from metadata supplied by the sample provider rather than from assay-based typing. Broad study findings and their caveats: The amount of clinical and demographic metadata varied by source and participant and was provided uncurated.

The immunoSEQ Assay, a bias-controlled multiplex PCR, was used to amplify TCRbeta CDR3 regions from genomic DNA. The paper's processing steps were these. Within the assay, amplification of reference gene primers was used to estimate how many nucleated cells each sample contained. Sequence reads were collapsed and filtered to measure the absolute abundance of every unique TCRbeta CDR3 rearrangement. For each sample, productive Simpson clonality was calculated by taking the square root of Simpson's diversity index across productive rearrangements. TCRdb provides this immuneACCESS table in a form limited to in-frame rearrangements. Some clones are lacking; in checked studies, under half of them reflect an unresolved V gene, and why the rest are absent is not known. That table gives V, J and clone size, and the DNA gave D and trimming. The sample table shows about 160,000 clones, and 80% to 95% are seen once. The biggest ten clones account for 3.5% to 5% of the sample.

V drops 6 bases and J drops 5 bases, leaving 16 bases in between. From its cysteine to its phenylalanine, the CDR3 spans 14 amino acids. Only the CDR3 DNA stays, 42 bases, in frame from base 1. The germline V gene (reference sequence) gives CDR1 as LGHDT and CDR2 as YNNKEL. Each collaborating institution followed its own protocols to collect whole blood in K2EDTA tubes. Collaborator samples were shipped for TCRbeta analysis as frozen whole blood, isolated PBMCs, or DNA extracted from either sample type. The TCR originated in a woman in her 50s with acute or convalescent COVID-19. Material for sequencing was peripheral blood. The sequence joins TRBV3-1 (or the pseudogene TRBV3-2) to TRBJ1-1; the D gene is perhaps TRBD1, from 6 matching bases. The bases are TGTGCCAGCAGTCGATTGGACAGAATTACTGAAGCTTTCTTT. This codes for CASSRLDRITEAFF.